This T cell receptor (beta chain) was observed in a study of T cells after yellow fever vaccination. Study context: The SMART-Seq v4 Ultra Low Input method served to prepare the low-cell-number fractions.

Conversion of TCR transcripts into cDNA relied on 5'RACE template switching, which added a universal primer site and UMIs. TCRdb reprocessed the 5' RACE reads via MiXCR and lists one record per CDR3 protein. The sample holds 200,000 to 300,000 distinct CDR3 sequences, roughly 13% seen once. Germline-derived CDR1 and CDR2 are SEHNR and FQNEAQ (reference sequence). This CDR3 region has 14 residues. General study points: Few clonotypes appeared in both CD4 and CD8 compartments.

This clonotype showed up many times. Its matching antigen is unknown. At one of its ends the junction is not consistent with the germline gene, which may arise from a read error. The chain carries TRBV7-9 and TRBJ2-7, with a tentative D call TRBD1 (5 bases). The sequencing used CD4+ T cells sorted from PBMCs, collected 45 days after the yellow fever booster vaccination. The source is a man aged 25 to 40 who received the YFV17D yellow fever vaccine. CDR3 protein: CASSLGQGDYEQYF. CDR3 DNA sequence: TGTGCCAGCAGTTTAGGGCAGGGCGACTACGAGCAGTACTTC.